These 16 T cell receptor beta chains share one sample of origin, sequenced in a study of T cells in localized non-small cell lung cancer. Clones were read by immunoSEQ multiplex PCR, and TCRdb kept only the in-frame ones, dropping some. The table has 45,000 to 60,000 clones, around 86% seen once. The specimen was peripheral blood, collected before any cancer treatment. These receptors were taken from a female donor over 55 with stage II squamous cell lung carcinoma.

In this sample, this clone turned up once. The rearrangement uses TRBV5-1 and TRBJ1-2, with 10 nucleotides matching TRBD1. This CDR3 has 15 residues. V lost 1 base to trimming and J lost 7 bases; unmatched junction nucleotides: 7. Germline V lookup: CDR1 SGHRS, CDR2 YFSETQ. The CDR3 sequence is CASSLTTGGGTGYTF. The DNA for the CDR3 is TGCGCCAGCAGCTTGACGACAGGGGGCGGAACTGGCTACACCTTC.

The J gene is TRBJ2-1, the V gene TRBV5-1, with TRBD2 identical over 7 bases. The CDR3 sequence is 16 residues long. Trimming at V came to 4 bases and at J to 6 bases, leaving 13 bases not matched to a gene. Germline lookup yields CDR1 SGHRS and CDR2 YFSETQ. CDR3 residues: CASSAPRQGLSNEQFF. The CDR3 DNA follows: TGCGCCAGCAGCGCACCAAGGCAGGGACTATCCAATGAGCAGTTCTTC.

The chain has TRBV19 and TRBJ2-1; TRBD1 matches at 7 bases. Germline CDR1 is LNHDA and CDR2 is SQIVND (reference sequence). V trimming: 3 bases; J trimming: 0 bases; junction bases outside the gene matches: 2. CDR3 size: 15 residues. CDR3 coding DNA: TGTGCCAGTAGTATGGCAGGGGGCTCCTACAATGAGCAGTTCTTC. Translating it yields CASSMAGGSYNEQFF.

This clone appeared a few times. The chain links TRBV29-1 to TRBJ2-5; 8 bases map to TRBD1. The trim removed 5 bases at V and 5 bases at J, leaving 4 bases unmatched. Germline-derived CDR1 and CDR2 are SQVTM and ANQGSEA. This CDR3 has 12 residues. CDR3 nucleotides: TGCAGCGTTTGGACAGGGAGGGAGACCCAGTACTTC. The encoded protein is CSVWTGRETQYF. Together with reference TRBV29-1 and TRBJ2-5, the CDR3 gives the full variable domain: SAVISQKPSRDICQRGTSLTIQCQVDSQVTMMFWYRQQPGQSLTLIATANQGSEATYESGFVIDKFPISRPNLTFSTLTVSNMSPEDSSIYLCSVWTGRETQYFGPGTRLLVL.

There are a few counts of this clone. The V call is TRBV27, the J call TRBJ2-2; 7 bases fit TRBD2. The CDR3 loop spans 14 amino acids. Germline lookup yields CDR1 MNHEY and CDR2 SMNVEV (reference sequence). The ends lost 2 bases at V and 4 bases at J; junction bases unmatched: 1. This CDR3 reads CASSLLAATGELFF. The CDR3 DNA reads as TGTGCCAGCAGTTTACTAGCGGCCACCGGGGAGCTGTTTTTT.

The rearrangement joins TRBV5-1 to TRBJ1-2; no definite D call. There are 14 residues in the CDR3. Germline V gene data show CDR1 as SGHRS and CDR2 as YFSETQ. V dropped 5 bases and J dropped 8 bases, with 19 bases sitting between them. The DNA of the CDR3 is TGCGCCAGCAGGAAGGAGGGCCTGACTGGGGGCTACACCTTC. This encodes CASRKEGLTGGYTF.

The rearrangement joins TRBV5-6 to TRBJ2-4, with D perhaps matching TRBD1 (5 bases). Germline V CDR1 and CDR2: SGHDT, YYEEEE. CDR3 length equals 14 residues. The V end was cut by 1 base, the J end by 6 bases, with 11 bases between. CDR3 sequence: CASSLYFQGNIQYF. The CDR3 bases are TGTGCCAGCAGCTTGTATTTCCAGGGAAACATTCAGTACTTC.

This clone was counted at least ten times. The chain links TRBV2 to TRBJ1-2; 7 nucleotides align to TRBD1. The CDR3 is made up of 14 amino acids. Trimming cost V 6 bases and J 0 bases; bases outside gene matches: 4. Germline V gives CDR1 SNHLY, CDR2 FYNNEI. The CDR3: CASSGQVANYGYTF. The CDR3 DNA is TGTGCCAGCAGCGGACAGGTCGCTAACTATGGCTACACCTTC.

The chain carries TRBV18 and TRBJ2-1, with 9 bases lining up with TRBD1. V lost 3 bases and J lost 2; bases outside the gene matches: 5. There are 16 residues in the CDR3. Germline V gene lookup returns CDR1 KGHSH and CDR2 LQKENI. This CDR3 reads CASSPITGGTYNEQFF. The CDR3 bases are TGTGCCAGCTCACCTATCACAGGGGGCACCTACAATGAGCAGTTCTTC.

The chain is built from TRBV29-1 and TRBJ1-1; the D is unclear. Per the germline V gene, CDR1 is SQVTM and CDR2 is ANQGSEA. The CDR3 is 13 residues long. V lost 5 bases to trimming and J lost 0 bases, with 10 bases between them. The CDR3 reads CSVLGQMNTEAFF. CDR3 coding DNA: TGCAGCGTTCTCGGGCAGATGAACACTGAAGCTTTCTTT.

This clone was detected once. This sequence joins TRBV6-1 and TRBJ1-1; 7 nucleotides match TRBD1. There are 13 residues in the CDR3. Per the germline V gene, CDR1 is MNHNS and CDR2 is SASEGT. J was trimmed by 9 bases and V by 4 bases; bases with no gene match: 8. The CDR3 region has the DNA TGTGCCAGCAGTGCCCCGGGACAGCTAAAAGCTTTCTTT. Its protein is CASSAPGQLKAFF.

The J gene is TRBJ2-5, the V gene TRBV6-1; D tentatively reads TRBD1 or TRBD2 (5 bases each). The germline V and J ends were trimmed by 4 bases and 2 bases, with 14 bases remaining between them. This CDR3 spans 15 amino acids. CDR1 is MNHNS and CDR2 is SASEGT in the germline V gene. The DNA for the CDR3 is TGTGCCAGCAGTGTAAACCCGGGACGTCAAGAGACCCAGTACTTC. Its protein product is CASSVNPGRQETQYF.

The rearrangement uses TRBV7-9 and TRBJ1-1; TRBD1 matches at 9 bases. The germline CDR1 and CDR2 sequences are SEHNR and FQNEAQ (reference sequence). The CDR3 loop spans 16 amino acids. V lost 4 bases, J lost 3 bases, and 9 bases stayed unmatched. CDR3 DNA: TGTGCCAGCAGCTCGACAGGGGGGTCGAGCGACACTGAAGCTTTCTTT. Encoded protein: CASSSTGGSSDTEAFF.

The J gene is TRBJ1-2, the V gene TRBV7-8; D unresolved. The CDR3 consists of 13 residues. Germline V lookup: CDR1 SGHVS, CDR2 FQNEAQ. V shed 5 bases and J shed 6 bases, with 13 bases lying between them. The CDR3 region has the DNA TGTGCCAGCAGCCCCCGGACGGCCCATGGCTACACCTTC. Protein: CASSPRTAHGYTF.

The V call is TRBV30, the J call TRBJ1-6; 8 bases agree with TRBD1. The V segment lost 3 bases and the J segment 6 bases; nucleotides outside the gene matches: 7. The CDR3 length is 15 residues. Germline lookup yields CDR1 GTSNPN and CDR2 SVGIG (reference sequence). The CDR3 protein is CAWSRQTGVNSPLHF. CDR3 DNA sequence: TGTGCCTGGAGCCGCCAGACAGGGGTTAATTCACCCCTCCACTTT.

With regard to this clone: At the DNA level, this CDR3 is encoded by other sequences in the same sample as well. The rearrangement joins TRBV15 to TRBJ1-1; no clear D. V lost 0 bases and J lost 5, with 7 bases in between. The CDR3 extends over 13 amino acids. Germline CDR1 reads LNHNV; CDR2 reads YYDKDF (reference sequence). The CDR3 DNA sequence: TGTGCCACCAGCAGAGAAGGAGGGACTGAAGCTTTCTTT. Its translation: CATSREGGTEAFF.